The 20 T cell receptor beta chains in this list originate from one sample, sequenced in a study of blood T cell repertoires in COVID-19. Sequencing was performed with immunoSEQ multiplex PCR; in TCRdb, only in-frame clones are kept and a portion is missing. The top ten hold roughly 20% of the sample, which has 72,000 or so clones, under 90% seen once. The sample consisted of peripheral blood. The receptors come from an older man who had recovered from COVID-19.

This rearrangement joins TRBV6-5 to TRBJ2-7; tentative D call: TRBD1 (6 bases). CDR3 length: 13 residues. Germline V lookup: CDR1 MNHEY, CDR2 SVGAGI. Trimming cost V 6 bases and J 2 bases, with 11 bases left between them. The CDR3 coding sequence is TGTGCCAGCAGCACAGGGCTTCCCTACGAGCAGTACTTC. Translation: CASSTGLPYEQYF.

The chain combines TRBV6-1 with TRBJ1-2; no firm D call. The CDR3 loop spans 15 amino acids. Germline V CDR1 and CDR2: MNHNS, SASEGT. With 2 bases removed from V and 0 bases from J, the gap between germline ends came to 10 bases. CDR3 region: CASSELQVANYGYTF. The CDR3 nucleotides read TGTGCCAGCAGTGAACTTCAGGTAGCTAACTATGGCTACACCTTC.

This clone was counted a few times. This sequence joins TRBV5-1 and TRBJ1-1; TRBD1 might be the D (5 bases). The CDR3 has 13 amino acids. Germline CDR1 SGHRS, CDR2 YFSETQ. V lost 1 base and J 10 bases, leaving 14 bases between the germline ends. The CDR3 is CASSLQGNRVAFF. The CDR3 DNA sequence: TGCGCCAGCAGCTTGCAGGGTAATCGCGTAGCTTTCTTT.

The chain carries TRBV19 and TRBJ2-7, with 8 bases fitting TRBD2. V lost 10 bases, J lost 2 bases, and 10 bases stayed unmatched. CDR1 and CDR2 (germline): LNHDA, SQIVND (reference sequence). This CDR3 contains 14 residues. CDR3 DNA sequence: TGTGCCACGAGGGAGCGGGGGCCTCCCTACGAGCAGTACTTC. Protein: CATRERGPPYEQYF.

This clone has only a few counts. The chain couples TRBV7-9 to TRBJ2-5; 9 nucleotides match TRBD1. The CDR3 runs to 15 residues. Germline values: CDR1 SEHNR, CDR2 FQNEAQ (reference sequence). The ends lost 7 bases at V and 1 base at J; junction bases unmatched: 7. CDR3 in amino acids: CASIPQQGAQETQYF. The DNA for the CDR3 is TGTGCCAGCATCCCCCAACAGGGGGCCCAAGAGACCCAGTACTTC.

The genes are TRBV5-8 and TRBJ2-3; the D gene is possibly TRBD2 (5 bases). With 2 bases removed from V and 5 bases from J, the gap between germline ends came to 15 bases. The CDR3 length is 15 residues. Germline CDR1 and CDR2: SGHTS and YDEGEE. CDR3 in amino acids: CASSLRGREQDTQYF. The CDR3 bases are TGTGCCAGCAGCTTACGGGGAAGGGAGCAAGATACGCAGTATTTT.

This sequence joins TRBV2 and TRBJ1-2; TRBD1 aligns across 7 bases. With 2 bases clipped from V and 4 bases from J, the junction kept 7 bases outside the gene matches. CDR3 length: 15 amino acids. Germline assignment: CDR1 SNHLY and CDR2 FYNNEI. The CDR3 sequence is CASSERGPQTYGYTF. In DNA form, the CDR3 reads TGTGCCAGCAGTGAAAGGGGGCCCCAGACCTATGGCTACACCTTC.

The chain recombines TRBV7-9 with TRBJ2-1, with a tentative D call TRBD1 (6 bases). V was pared by 0 bases and J by 4 bases, with 13 bases between. The CDR3 spans 16 residues. Germline assignment: CDR1 SEHNR and CDR2 FQNEAQ (reference sequence). The CDR3 here is CASSLAQGRVYNEQFF. The DNA for the CDR3 is TGTGCCAGCAGCTTAGCGCAGGGGCGAGTTTACAATGAGCAGTTCTTC.

The chain couples TRBV9 to TRBJ2-7, with a weak D call TRBD2 (5 bases). V lost 2 bases, J lost 2 bases, and 11 bases lay in between. The germline gives CDR1 SGDLS, CDR2 YYNGEE. The CDR3 length is 14 residues. CDR3 region: CASSVTSGTYEQYF. The CDR3 region has the DNA TGTGCCAGCAGCGTTACCTCCGGGACCTACGAGCAGTACTTC.

Note on this clone: This sample includes further DNA sequences coding for the same CDR3. The chain uses TRBV4-3 and TRBJ2-7; TRBD2 agrees at 7 bases. V shed 0 bases, J shed 4 bases, and the junction held 9 bases outside the gene matches. The CDR3 is made up of 16 amino acids. Germline V gene lookup returns CDR1 LGHNA and CDR2 YSLEER. The chain's CDR3 is CASSQDIGGSSYEQYF. As DNA, the CDR3 is TGCGCCAGCAGCCAAGATATCGGCGGGAGCTCGTACGAGCAGTACTTC.

V gene TRBV4-3 combines with J gene TRBJ2-7; 7 bases agree with TRBD2. J lost 4 bases, V lost 4 bases, and 7 bases had no gene match. There are 14 residues in the CDR3. The germline V gene encodes CDR1 LGHNA and CDR2 YSLEER. The CDR3 DNA reads as TGCGCCAGCAGCCGAGGGGCGGGAGTGTACGAGCAGTACTTC. This codes for CASSRGAGVYEQYF.

This chain connects TRBV6-2 or TRBV6-3 to TRBJ2-7, with D possibly TRBD2 on 6 matching bases. The V end lost 5 bases, the J end lost 12 bases, and 17 bases lay between the germline ends. Germline CDR1 MNHEY, CDR2 SVGEGT. The CDR3 loop spans 12 amino acids. In DNA form, the CDR3 reads TGTGCCAGCAGTGCGGGTGGGGGACTCCCGTACTTC. It yields the protein CASSAGGGLPYF.

V usage is TRBV5-6 and J usage is TRBJ2-3; D may be TRBD2 (6 bases). The germline V and J ends were trimmed by 4 bases and 9 bases, with 15 bases remaining between them. From germline, CDR1 is SGHDT and CDR2 YYEEEE. CDR3 length: 13 residues. CDR3 region: CASSGLTGETQYF. CDR3 DNA sequence: TGTGCCAGCAGCGGCTTAACGGGGGAGACGCAGTATTTT.

This clone was recorded many times. This rearrangement joins TRBV12-3 or TRBV12-4 to TRBJ1-2; 8 bases match TRBD1. Trimming took 5 bases from V and 12 from J; bases not matched to a gene: 5. CDR3 size: 11 residues. This CDR3 is CASSQTGVNTF. CDR3 nucleotide sequence: TGTGCCAGCAGTCAGACAGGGGTCAACACCTTC.

This rearrangement joins TRBV9 to TRBJ2-3; TRBD2 aligns across 9 bases. V lost 0 bases, J lost 2 bases, and 7 bases stayed unmatched. CDR3 size: 17 residues. Germline V gene data show CDR1 as SGDLS and CDR2 as YYNGEE. CDR3 DNA: TGTGCCAGCAGCGTAGCTTTAGCGGGGGAACTCACAGATACGCAGTATTTT. This codes for CASSVALAGELTDTQYF.

The chain has TRBV11-2 and TRBJ1-2, with D perhaps TRBD1 (5 bases). Germline V gene sequence: CDR1 SGHAT, CDR2 FQNNGV. The CDR3 extends over 16 amino acids. The ends were cut back, 5 bases at V and 4 bases at J, with 20 bases in the middle. CDR3: CASSIDSWATTYGYTF. The CDR3 bases are TGTGCCAGCAGCATCGACAGTTGGGCCACGACCTATGGCTACACCTTC.

This chain connects TRBV7-3 to TRBJ1-1; D is possibly TRBD1 (6 bases). The length of the CDR3 is 15 residues. Trimming removed 2 bases from V and 4 bases from J, with 14 bases in between. CDR1 and CDR2 from the germline V gene are SGHTA and FQGTGA. CDR3 sequence (DNA): TGTGCCAGCAGCTTAGGTGGGGAAGGGGGCACTGAAGCTTTCTTT. Encoded protein: CASSLGGEGGTEAFF.

CDR3 sequence reads: CASSFTGGYTEAFF. CDR3 sequence (DNA): TGCGCCAGCAGCTTTACAGGGGGGTACACTGAAGCTTTCTTT. The chain employs TRBV5-1 and TRBJ1-1; TRBD1 matches 8 bases. CDR1 and CDR2 from the germline V gene are SGHRS and YFSETQ. The CDR3 has 14 amino acids. The trim removed 2 bases at V and 3 bases at J, leaving 3 bases unmatched.

CDR3 nucleotides: TGTGCCAGCACCTCACTTGCCGGTGCGGCCCCCTACGAGCAGTACTTC. Amino acid sequence: CASTSLAGAAPYEQYF. The chain has TRBV6-6 and TRBJ2-7; D unresolved. This CDR3 spans 16 amino acids. CDR1 and CDR2 from the germline V gene are MNHNY and SVGAGI (reference sequence). Trimming removed 7 bases at V and 2 bases at J, with 21 bases between.

The V and J genes are TRBV10-3 and TRBJ2-1; unclear D gene. V lost 1 base and J 0 bases, leaving 7 bases between the germline ends. The CDR3 sequence is 15 residues long. Germline lookup yields CDR1 ENHRY and CDR2 SYGVKD. The chain's CDR3 is CAISEYLSSYNEQFF. CDR3 nucleotides: TGTGCCATCAGTGAGTACCTAAGCTCCTACAATGAGCAGTTCTTC.